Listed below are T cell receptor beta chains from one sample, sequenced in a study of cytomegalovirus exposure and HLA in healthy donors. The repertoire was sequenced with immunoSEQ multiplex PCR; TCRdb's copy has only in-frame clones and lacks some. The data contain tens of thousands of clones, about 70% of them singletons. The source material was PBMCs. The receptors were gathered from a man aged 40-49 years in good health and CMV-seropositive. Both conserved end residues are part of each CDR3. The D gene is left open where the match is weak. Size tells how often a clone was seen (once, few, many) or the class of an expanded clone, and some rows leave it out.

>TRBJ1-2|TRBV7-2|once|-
TGTGCCAGCAGCTCAAATGGACAGTTCGACTATGGCTACACCTTC
CASSSNGQFDYGYTF
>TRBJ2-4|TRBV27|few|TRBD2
TGTGCCAGCAGTCACGGGACTAGCGGGAGGGCCGGTCCTCAGTACTTC
CASSHGTSGRAGPQYF
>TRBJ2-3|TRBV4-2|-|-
TGTGCCAGCAGCCAGCAGTCGGACTACACAGATACGCAGTATTTT
CASSQQSDYTDTQYF
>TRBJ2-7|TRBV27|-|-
TGTGCCAGCAGTTTATTTAGGGGGAACGAGCAGTACTTC
CASSLFRGNEQYF
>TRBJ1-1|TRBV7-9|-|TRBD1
TGTGCCAGCACCAAAACAGGGGCAGGGTTTTCAGCTTTCTTT
CASTKTGAGFSAFF
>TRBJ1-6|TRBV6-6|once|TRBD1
TGTGCCAGCAGTTCCAGGACAGGGCAAGGATCACCCCTCCACTTT
CASSSRTGQGSPLHF
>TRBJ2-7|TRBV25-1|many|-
TGTGCCAGCAGTCCCGGGATCCCATCGGGCTCCTACGAGCAGTACTTC
CASSPGIPSGSYEQYF
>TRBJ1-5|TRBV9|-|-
TGTGCCAGCAGCTCGGGACTCGGAAATCAGCCCCAGCATTTT
CASSSGLGNQPQHF
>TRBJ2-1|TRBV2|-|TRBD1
TGTGCCACCTCGACAGGGCAACCTATTTACAATGAGCAGTTCTTC
CATSTGQPIYNEQFF
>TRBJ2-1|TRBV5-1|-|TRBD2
TGCGCCAGCAGCACGGGACTAGCGGGACGAAGCTCCTACAATGAGCAGTTCTTC
CASSTGLAGRSSYNEQFF
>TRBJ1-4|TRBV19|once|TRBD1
TGTGCCAGTAGGCCGGGACAGGGGAGTGAAAAACTGTTTTTT
CASRPGQGSEKLFF
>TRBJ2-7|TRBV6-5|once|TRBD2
TGTGCCAGCAGTCTTTGGCCAAGCGGGGGCTACGAGCAGTACTTC
CASSLWPSGGYEQYF
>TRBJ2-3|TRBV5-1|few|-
TGCGCCAGCAGCTTGGCCCTGGATACGCAGTATTTT
CASSLALDTQYF
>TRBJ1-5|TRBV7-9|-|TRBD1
TGTGCCAGCAGCCGGACAGGCAATAGCAATCAGCCCCAGCATTTT
CASSRTGNSNQPQHF
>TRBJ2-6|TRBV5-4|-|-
TGTGCCAGCAGCTTGGATCAGGGAAGGGGGGCCAACGTCCTGACTTTC
CASSLDQGRGANVLTF
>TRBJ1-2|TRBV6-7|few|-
TGTGCCAGCAGTTACCCCGCCTTC
CASSYPAF
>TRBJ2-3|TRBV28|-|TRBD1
TGTGCCAGCAGCTTCGGGGACAGCAGATCAGATACGCAGTATTTT
CASSFGDSRSDTQYF
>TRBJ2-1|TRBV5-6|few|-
TGTGCCAGCAGCTTAGACACGACAGGTGCTTACAATGAGCAGTTCTTC
CASSLDTTGAYNEQFF
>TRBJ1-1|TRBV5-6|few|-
TGTGCCAGCAGCTTTCAGGTAATCAACACTGAAGCTTTCTTT
CASSFQVINTEAFF
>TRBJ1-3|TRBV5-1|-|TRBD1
TGCGCCAGCAGCTTTACAGGGGGACCTGGAAACACCATATATTTT
CASSFTGGPGNTIYF
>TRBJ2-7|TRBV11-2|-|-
TGTGCCAGCAGCTTAGAGGTCAAGGCTAGCTCCTACGAGCAGTACTTC
CASSLEVKASSYEQYF
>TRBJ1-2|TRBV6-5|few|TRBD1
TGTGCCAGCAGCTCCTTCCGACAGGGGAAGGAAGGCTACACCTTC
CASSSFRQGKEGYTF
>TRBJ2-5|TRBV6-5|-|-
TGTGCCAGCAAAGAATCAGGGCGAGAGACCCAGTACTTC
CASKESGRETQYF
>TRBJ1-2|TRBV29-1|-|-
TGCAGCGTTGAAGATAGCAAGACAGACTATGGCTACACCTTC
CSVEDSKTDYGYTF
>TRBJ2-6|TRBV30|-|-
TGTGCCGGAGAACCGGGATTCTCTGGGGCCAACGTCCTGACTTTC
CAGEPGFSGANVLTF
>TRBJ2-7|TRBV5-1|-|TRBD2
TGCGCCAGCAGCTTTGAGGGAGGGACCCACGAGCAGTACTTC
CASSFEGGTHEQYF
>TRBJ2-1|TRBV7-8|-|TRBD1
TGTGCCAGCAGCAAGACAGGGGATGGCGAGCAGTTCTTC
CASSKTGDGEQFF
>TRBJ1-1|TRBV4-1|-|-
TGCGCCAGCAGCCTTGATACAGCTGAAGCTTTCTTT
CASSLDTAEAFF
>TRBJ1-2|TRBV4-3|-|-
TGCGCCAGCAGCCAAGAGGCAGGGTTCGACTATGGCTACACCTTC
CASSQEAGFDYGYTF
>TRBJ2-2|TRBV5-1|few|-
TGCGCCAGCGGTCGGGACACGAACACCGGGGAGCTGTTTTTT
CASGRDTNTGELFF
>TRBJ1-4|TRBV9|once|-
TGTGCCAGCAGCGTAGGTGGTTTCGGTGAAAAACTGTTTTTT
CASSVGGFGEKLFF
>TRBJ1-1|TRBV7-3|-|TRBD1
TGTGCCAGCAGCTTGACAGGGGCGAACACTGAAGCTTTCTTT
CASSLTGANTEAFF
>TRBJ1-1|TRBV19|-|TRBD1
TGTGCCAGTAGTACGGACAGGGTAAACACTGAAGCTTTCTTT
CASSTDRVNTEAFF
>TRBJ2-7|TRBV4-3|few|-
TGCGCCAGCAGCCAAGAAAGATGGAGTTTGGCGGAGCAGTACTTC
CASSQERWSLAEQYF
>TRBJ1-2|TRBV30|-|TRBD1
TGTGCCTGGAGTGTATGGGGGACAGGGTACGGCTATGGCTACACCTTC
CAWSVWGTGYGYGYTF
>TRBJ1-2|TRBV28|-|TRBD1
TGTGCCGGAAAGGCAGGGGGCGCCGACTATGGCTACACCTTC
CAGKAGGADYGYTF
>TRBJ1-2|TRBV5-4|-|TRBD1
TGTGCCAGCAGCTTGGGGACAGGGGGGATGGCTAACTATGGCTACACCTTC
CASSLGTGGMANYGYTF
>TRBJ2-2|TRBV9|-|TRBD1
TGTGCCAGCAGCGCCGGACAGGGGGGAAACACCGGGGAGCTGTTTTTT
CASSAGQGGNTGELFF
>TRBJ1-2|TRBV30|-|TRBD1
TGTGCCTGGAGTAGCGACAGGGGGCATGGCTACACCTTC
CAWSSDRGHGYTF
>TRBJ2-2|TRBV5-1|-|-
TGCGCCAGCAGCTTGGGAGACACCGGGGAGCTGTTTTTT
CASSLGDTGELFF
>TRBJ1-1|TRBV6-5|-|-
TGTGCCAGCAGCTTTATAGGGGGTAATGCTTTCTTT
CASSFIGGNAFF
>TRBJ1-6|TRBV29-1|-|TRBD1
TGCAGCGGGCGGACAGGGCCGGTTGGTTCACCCCTCCACTTT
CSGRTGPVGSPLHF
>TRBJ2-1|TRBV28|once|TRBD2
TGTGCCAGCAGTTTGGGTGTGGTGGCGGGAGGGTACAATGAGCAGTTCTTC
CASSLGVVAGGYNEQFF
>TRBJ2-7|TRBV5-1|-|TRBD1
TGCGCCAGCAGCGACCGGGACAGGGGGTTCTACGAGCAGTACTTC
CASSDRDRGFYEQYF
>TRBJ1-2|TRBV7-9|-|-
TGTGCCAGCAGCCCGGACAGTCTCTATGGCTACACCTTC
CASSPDSLYGYTF
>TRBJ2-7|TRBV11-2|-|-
TGTGCCAGCAGGGCCCCGGCGGGGAACGAGCAGTACTTC
CASRAPAGNEQYF
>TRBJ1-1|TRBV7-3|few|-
TGTGCCAGCAGCTCGACGGGTACGGTGACTGAAGCTTTCTTT
CASSSTGTVTEAFF
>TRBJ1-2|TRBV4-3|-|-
TGCGCCAGCAGCCAAGACCGCGGCAGTCGAGGCTACACCTTC
CASSQDRGSRGYTF
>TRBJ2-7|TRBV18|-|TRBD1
TGTGCCAGCTCACCGAATCCCGGGACAGGGAGTGAGCAGTACTTC
CASSPNPGTGSEQYF
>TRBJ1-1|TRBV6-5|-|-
TGTGCCAGCAGTTACCAGGGAAGGGTGGACACTGAAGCTTTCTTT
CASSYQGRVDTEAFF
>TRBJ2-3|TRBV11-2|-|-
TGTGCCAGCAGCTTAGATGGGGGCTCCACAGATACGCAGTATTTT
CASSLDGGSTDTQYF
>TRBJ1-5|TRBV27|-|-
TGTGCCAGCAAAGTAGCAGGGACTTATAGCAATCAGCCCCAGCATTTT
CASKVAGTYSNQPQHF
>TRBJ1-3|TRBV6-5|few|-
TGTGCCAGCAGTTCACAGTACACCATATATTTT
CASSSQYTIYF
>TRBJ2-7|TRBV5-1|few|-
TGCGCCAGCAGCCCGCCCCCTGGACTGGACTACGAGCAGTACTTC
CASSPPPGLDYEQYF
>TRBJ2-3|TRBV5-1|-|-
TGCGCCAGCAGCTTGGCTAGAAGCACAGATACGCAGTATTTT
CASSLARSTDTQYF
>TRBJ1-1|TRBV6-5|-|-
TGTGCCAGCAAATGGGGAGAGAACACTGAAGCTTTCTTT
CASKWGENTEAFF
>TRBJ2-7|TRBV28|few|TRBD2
TGTGCCAGCAGTGAGGGACTAGCGGTTTACTACGAGCAGTACTTC
CASSEGLAVYYEQYF
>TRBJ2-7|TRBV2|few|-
TGTGCCAGCAGCCTTACCTTTGGCCCCTACGAGCAGTACTTC
CASSLTFGPYEQYF
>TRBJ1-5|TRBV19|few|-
TGTGCCAGCCACCTCAGGGTTAGCAATCAGCCCCAGCATTTT
CASHLRVSNQPQHF
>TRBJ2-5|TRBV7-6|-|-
TGTGCCAGCAGCTTAGGGGCGGGCCAAGAGACCCAGTACTTC
CASSLGAGQETQYF